Sequencing of this T cell receptor (beta chain) was carried out in a study of read filtering for tumor transcriptome and immune sequencing. From approximately 430 ng of RNA, a library with molecular barcoded alpha/delta and beta/gamma adaptors was made. Each CDR3 protein is one row after TCRdb ran MiXCR on the reads. The sample has about 90,000 distinct CDR3 sequences; roughly an eighth are singletons. Every patient had bone marrow sampled while the disease was active. This clonotype was counted many times. Its specificity is unknown. Study-level findings and limits: Single-read clonotypes: about 81.9% of IR-seq clonotypes (approximately 3.7% of reads), 74.6% of RNA-seq clonotypes (roughly 45% of reads). Sorted CD138-negative bone marrow cells were not purified T cells.

The receptor comes from a donor at least 40 years old with multiple myeloma. The sequenced sample consisted of a population of CD138-negative cells sorted from bone marrow.

The CDR3 DNA follows: TGTGCCAGCAGTTCGCCCAATGAGCAGTTCTTC. It codes for CASSSPNEQFF. This chain uses TRBV27 with TRBJ2-1; D remains unclear. This CDR3 spans 11 amino acids. Germline V gene data show CDR1 as MNHEY and CDR2 as SMNVEV (reference sequence). V lost 4 bases and J lost 6, with 4 bases in between.